The source of this T cell receptor beta chain is a study of PD-L1 blockade in urothelial cancer. Study-level background: Blood analyses occurred 3 weeks (second dose) and 6 weeks post treatment start. A median blood sample held roughly 150,000 T cells and about 78,000 unique TCRs.

Time point reported: peripheral blood 6 weeks after treatment start. Synthetic spike-ins, TCR analog templates, were added into each PCR. Profiling relied on immunoSEQ multiplex PCR, and the TCRdb table lists in-frame clones only, not all of them. The sample lists around 100,000 clones, approximately 89% occurring once. The sample was PBMCs, taken around atezolizumab (anti-PD-L1) treatment. The sequence was collected from a man aged 60 to 69 with urothelial cancer.

The CDR3 coding sequence is TGTGCCAGCAGCCCTCGGGTAGGGACAGGGGCCTACGAGCAGTACTTC. Residues: CASSPRVGTGAYEQYF. The chain recombines TRBV5-8 with TRBJ2-7; 10 nucleotides line up with TRBD1. The CDR3 spans 16 residues. Germline values: CDR1 SGHTS, CDR2 YDEGEE. V was pared by 4 bases and J by 2 bases, with 9 bases of the junction left unmatched.